This T cell receptor (beta chain) was retrieved from a study of OX40 agonist ivuxolimab in advanced cancers. Notes on the study in general: Dose levels from 0.1 to 3.0 mg/kg saw CD4+ and CD8+ blood T cells expand clonally by week 6.

For this clone: No antigen is known for it.

CDR1 is ENHRY and CDR2 is SYGVKD in the germline V gene. V was trimmed by 8 bases and J by 1 base, leaving 9 bases between them. This CDR3 is built from 14 residues. People who had autoimmune disease history or systemic immunosuppression were excluded. Only in-frame clones appear in the TCRdb table, and some are missing; sequencing was by immunoSEQ multiplex PCR. The sample carries roughly 84,000 clones, 81% recorded once. The clonotype originates from an adult with an advanced solid tumor such as melanoma, head and neck, liver or kidney cancer. This specimen consisted of CD4+ or CD8+ T cells sorted from blood, obtained in a trial of the OX40 agonist ivuxolimab. The chain has TRBV10-3 and TRBJ2-6; D remains ambiguous. The CDR3 region has the DNA TGTGCCATCGGGCCTAATTCTGGGGCCAACGTCCTGACTTTC. The encoded protein is CAIGPNSGANVLTF.